This T cell receptor (beta chain) was captured in a study of immune cell composition in non-small cell lung cancer. Study background: Lung adenocarcinoma or squamous carcinoma made up most tumours.

Germline V CDR1 and CDR2: SSHAT, FNYEAQ (reference sequence). CDR3 length: 18 amino acids. Study-level results: Shared sequences between tumour-reactive and dominant in vivo clones were not proven. TIL tumour reactivity correlated with maximal tumour-associated clone frequency in adenocarcinoma. Squamous carcinomas (approximately 75%) more often had tumour-associated clones >0.5% than adenocarcinomas (around 33%).

Method: immunoSEQ multiplex PCR; TCRdb's copy keeps in-frame clones and lacks some. The data contain 7,000 to 8,000 clones, roughly 70% of them singletons. Details on this clone: Its antigen is not known. An end of the junction does not agree with germline; a read error may underlie this.

Specimen: lung tumor tissue. The sequence derives from a human donor with non-small cell lung cancer. This rearrangement joins TRBV7-7 to TRBJ2-7; 11 bases fit TRBD2. CDR3 residues: CASSKEGTSGSSAYEQYF. The CDR3 region has the DNA TGTGCTAGCAGCAAGGAAGGAACTAGCGGGAGTTCCGCCTACGAGCAGTACTTC.